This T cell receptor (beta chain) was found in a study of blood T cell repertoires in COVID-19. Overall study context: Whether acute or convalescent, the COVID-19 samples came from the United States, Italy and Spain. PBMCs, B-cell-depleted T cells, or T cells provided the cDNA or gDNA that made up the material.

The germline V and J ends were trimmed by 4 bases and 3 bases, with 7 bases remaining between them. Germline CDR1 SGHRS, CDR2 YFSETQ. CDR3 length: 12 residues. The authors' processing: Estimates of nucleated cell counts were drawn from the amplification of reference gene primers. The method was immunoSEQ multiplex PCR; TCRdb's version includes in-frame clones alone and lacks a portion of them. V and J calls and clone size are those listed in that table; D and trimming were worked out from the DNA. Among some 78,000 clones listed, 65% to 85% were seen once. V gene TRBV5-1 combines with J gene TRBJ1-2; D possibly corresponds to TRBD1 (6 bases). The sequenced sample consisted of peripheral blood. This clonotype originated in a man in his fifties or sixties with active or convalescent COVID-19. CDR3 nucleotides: TGCGCCAGCAGCGGACAGTACTATGGCTACACCTTC. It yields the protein CASSGQYYGYTF.